A few counts support the clone carrying this T cell receptor beta chain. V shed 6 bases, J shed 8 bases, and the junction held 6 bases outside the gene matches. CDR3 length equals 13 residues. Per germline, CDR1 MDHEN and CDR2 SYDVKM. This entry is derived from a study of blood T cell repertoires in COVID-19. As for the study in general: Both acute and convalescent COVID-19 samples were obtained from the United States, Italy and Spain. Nucleic acid was either cDNA or gDNA, and it came from T cells, B-cell-depleted T cells, or PBMCs.

In the study's own analysis: Scientists estimated how many nucleated cells there were by amplifying reference gene primers. Profiling relied on immunoSEQ multiplex PCR, and the TCRdb table lists in-frame clones only, not all of them. The V and J calls and clone size were taken over from that table, and D and trimming were inferred from the DNA. Among more than 110,000 clones listed, 80% to 85% were seen once. Specimen: peripheral blood. This receptor was taken from a woman aged 80 or over with acute or convalescent COVID-19. This chain joins TRBV28 and TRBJ2-4; 8 bases are a match to TRBD1. The CDR3 here is CASSPTGAHIQYF. The CDR3 nucleotides are TGTGCCAGCAGCCCGACAGGGGCGCACATTCAGTACTTC.